This T cell receptor beta chain was recovered during a study of Ad26.COV2.S vaccination and SARS-CoV-2 variants. This sample's treatment: around 19 received Ad26.COV2.S at low or high dose, single or two shots; roughly five received placebo; per-sample allocation not given. Sampling occurred on day 63 after the first vaccine or placebo injection. Profiling relied on immunoSEQ multiplex PCR, and the TCRdb table lists in-frame clones only, not all of them. The sample lists about 500,000 clones; 80% to 90% were seen once. This clonotype was sampled from a person aged 18-65 years who received the Ad26.COV2.S COVID-19 vaccine or a placebo. This specimen was peripheral blood, taken in a trial of Ad26.COV2.S vaccine versus placebo.

The CDR3 here is CASGRAGEKLFF. CDR3 sequence (DNA): TGTGCCAGCGGCCGAGCGGGGGAAAAACTGTTTTTT. The chain recombines TRBV7-2 with TRBJ1-4, with no clear D. Germline V CDR1 and CDR2: SGHTA, FQGNSA. Trimming took 8 bases from V and 8 from J, leaving 12 bases between them. The CDR3 is made up of 12 amino acids.